This paragraph covers one T cell receptor (beta chain) sequence. The antigen is unknown. Other DNA sequences in the same sample also yield this CDR3. This sample stems from a study of circulating and synovial CD4+ cells in juvenile arthritis. General study results and limits: Vbeta family usage analysis did not detect the pathogenic-like versus bulk difference. CPL versus bulk CD4 samples: T cell genome counts differed by at least an order of magnitude. Overlap with synovium rose as more T cells were sequenced. These repertoires were less diverse than bulk blood CD4 repertoires.

Sequenced by immunoSEQ multiplex PCR; TCRdb stores in-frame clones only, minus some. The sample holds 14,000 or so clones, 75% to 90% seen once. The CDR3 covers 16 residues. In germline, CDR1 is MNHNY, CDR2 SVGAGI (reference sequence). The trim removed 4 bases at V and 5 bases at J, leaving 10 bases unmatched. J is TRBJ1-1 and V is TRBV6-6, with 10 bases identical to TRBD1. This sequence was found in a human patient with juvenile idiopathic arthritis. Some clones in this sample may be carry-over from other donors' samples. The sequenced sample consisted of CD4+ T cells from synovial fluid. In DNA, the CDR3 is TGTGCCAGCAGTTCAGGTATGGACAGGGGGATAACTGAAGCTTTCTTT. This gives the protein CASSSGMDRGITEAFF.